Each of the 6 T cell receptor beta chains below was sequenced from the same sample in a study of monozygotic twins with inflammatory bowel disease. TCRdb reprocessed the 5' RACE reads, with one entry per CDR3 protein and no DNA. Recorded for this sample: 200,000 to 250,000 distinct CDR3 sequences. Sequencing was done on a sample of blood. The receptors were gathered from a human donor with ulcerative colitis or Crohn's disease, or a healthy co-twin of an affected twin (not recorded which).

V is TRBV7-9 and J is TRBJ1-5. The length of the CDR3 is 13 residues. Germline V CDR1 and CDR2: SEHNR, FQNEAQ (reference sequence). This CDR3 reads CASSLSDNQPQHF. The full variable domain, rest sourced from reference TRBV7-9 and TRBJ1-5, is DTGVSQNPRHKITKRGQNVTFRCDPISEHNRLYWYRQTLGQGPEFLTYFQNEAQLEKSRLLSDRFSAERPKGSFSTLEIQRTEQGDSAMYLCASSLSDNQPQHFGDGTRLSIL.

V usage is TRBV5-1 and J usage is TRBJ2-2. The CDR3 consists of 14 residues. Germline V CDR1 and CDR2: SGHRS, YFSETQ. CDR3: CASSWDTNTGERFF.

The chain carries TRBV20-1 and TRBJ2-1; TCRdb gives TRBD2 as the D gene, but with no DNA this cannot be confirmed. CDR1 is DFQATT, CDR2 SNEGSKA, per germline (reference sequence). There are 20 residues in the CDR3. CDR3 protein: CSASRRVASGRVRWNNEQFF.

This rearrangement joins TRBV5-1 to TRBJ2-5; there is no DNA to check the TCRdb D call of TRBD2. Germline values: CDR1 SGHRS, CDR2 YFSETQ. This CDR3 contains 15 residues. The CDR3 here is CASSFEHPEGETQYF. The variable domain in full, completed from reference TRBV5-1 and TRBJ2-5, reads KAGVTQTPRYLIKTRGQQVTLSCSPISGHRSVSWYQQTPGQGLQFLFEYFSETQRNKGNFPGRFSGRQFSNSRSEMNVSTLELGDSALYLCASSFEHPEGETQYFGPGTRLLVL.

The rearrangement uses TRBV20-1 and TRBJ2-3; TCRdb lists TRBD2, though no DNA is available to test this call. Germline assignment: CDR1 DFQATT and CDR2 SNEGSKA (reference sequence). There are 17 residues in the CDR3. The CDR3 here is CSARGGLTSGRADTQYF.

The rearrangement uses TRBV5-6 and TRBJ2-7. The CDR3 length is 13 residues. Germline V gene lookup returns CDR1 SGHDT and CDR2 YYEEEE. This CDR3 reads CASSLDALYEQYF.